This TCR beta chain appears in the sequencing data of a study of control samples from healthy donors and cancer patients (dated by TCRdb to the early 2020s). The germline V gene yields SGHVS for CDR1 and FQNEAQ for CDR2. The cysteine opens and the phenylalanine closes a CDR3 of 11 amino acids. Only CDR3 DNA is held: 33 bases, read in frame from base 1. V and J lose 5 bases and 14 bases, and a span of 10 bases separates them. In regard to this clone: Its antigen is unknown. Per-base qualities were not stored, and no clone one base away is much larger.

The library was generated by the immunoSEQ multiplex PCR assay. TCRdb carries this immuneACCESS record with in-frame sequences only. Its versions omit some clonotypes, under half of them owing to an unresolved V gene in the studies checked, with the rest unexplained. Across this sample there are roughly 100,000 clones, with approximately 83% seen only once. The ten largest clones capture approximately 13% of the sample. The material sequenced was blood. The V and J segments used are TRBV7-8 and TRBJ1-6; no D gene can be assigned with confidence. The sequence derives from a woman between 45 and 60 years old in good health. In nucleotides, the sequence is TGTGCCAGCAGCCAAGATGGGGCCCTCCACTTT. Its translation is CASSQDGALHF.